One sample yielded the 8 T cell receptor beta chains listed below, sequenced in a study of cytomegalovirus exposure and HLA in healthy donors. PCR employed 60 Vbeta and 13 Jbeta primers. Profiling relied on immunoSEQ multiplex PCR, and the TCRdb table lists in-frame clones only, not all of them. In the table there are under 200,000 clones, roughly 80% of which are singletons. Source material: PBMCs. The receptors stem from a woman younger than 45 in good health and CMV-seropositive.

V is TRBV27 and J is TRBJ1-2, with no clear D. This CDR3 comprises 15 residues. Trimming removed 6 bases from V and 4 bases from J, with 18 bases in between. Germline CDR1 and CDR2: MNHEY and SMNVEV (reference sequence). The CDR3 reads CASSPTKTSGYGYTF. The CDR3 DNA follows: TGTGCCAGCAGCCCAACTAAAACTTCGGGCTATGGCTACACCTTC.

Written as DNA, the CDR3 is TGTGCCACCCTGAAGCCGACAGGGGATTATAGCAATCAGCCCCAGCATTTT. It is translated as CATLKPTGDYSNQPQHF. V gene TRBV28 combines with J gene TRBJ1-5; 8 bases align to TRBD1. The CDR3 is 17 amino acids. V was pared by 10 bases and J by 0 bases, with 14 bases of the junction left unmatched. Germline-derived CDR1 and CDR2 are MDHEN and SYDVKM. The full variable domain, its missing parts supplied by reference TRBV28 and TRBJ1-5, is DVKVTQSSRYLVKRTGEKVFLECVQDMDHENMFWYRQDPGLGLRLIYFSYDVKMKEKGDIPEGYSVSREKKERFSLILESASTNQTSMYLCATLKPTGDYSNQPQHFGDGTRLSIL.

The J gene is TRBJ1-1, the V gene TRBV4-1; 7 nucleotides align to TRBD1. Looked up from germline, CDR1 is MGHRA and CDR2 is YSYEKL. This CDR3 comprises 14 residues. V lost 2 bases to trimming and J lost 10 bases; unmatched junction nucleotides: 10. The CDR3 nucleotides are TGCGCCAGCAGCCAAAGAGACAGGGCGTTGGCAGCTTTCTTT. Its protein is CASSQRDRALAAFF.

This sequence joins TRBV7-2 and TRBJ1-2; D is possibly TRBD1 (5 bases). With 1 base removed from V and 8 bases from J, the gap between germline ends came to 11 bases. CDR3 length: 13 amino acids. CDR1 is SGHTA, CDR2 FQGNSA, per germline. The CDR3 reads CASSLGWGDGYTF. The CDR3 coding sequence is TGTGCCAGCAGCTTAGGTTGGGGCGACGGCTACACCTTC.

J is TRBJ2-1 and V is TRBV19; 8 positions agree with TRBD2. The CDR3 covers 17 residues. The V and J ends lost 1 base and 0 bases, in that order; junction bases with no gene match: 5. Germline lookup yields CDR1 LNHDA and CDR2 SQIVND (reference sequence). The CDR3 loop is CASSIGSGGGSYNEQFF. DNA for the CDR3: TGTGCCAGTAGTATAGGGAGCGGGGGAGGCTCCTACAATGAGCAGTTCTTC.

The chain carries TRBV30 and TRBJ1-2; 7 bases fit TRBD1. The J segment lost 7 bases and the V segment lost 2 bases, leaving 13 bases of the junction unmatched. The CDR3 spans 15 residues. In germline, CDR1 is GTSNPN, CDR2 SVGIG (reference sequence). The CDR3 coding sequence is TGTGCCTGGAGTCCCCCGACAGGGCCGCTTCGTGGCTACACCTTC. It yields the protein CAWSPPTGPLRGYTF.

The chain recombines TRBV4-3 with TRBJ1-4; D is unresolved. CDR1 is LGHNA, CDR2 YSLEER, per germline. The CDR3 covers 17 residues. Between the trimmed V and J ends, which lost 0 bases and 0 bases, there was a span of 11 bases. In nucleotides, the CDR3 is TGCGCCAGCAGCCAAGATAGGTGGGCGACAACTAATGAAAAACTGTTTTTT. It translates to CASSQDRWATTNEKLFF.

This clone was detected a few times. The chain uses TRBV7-9 and TRBJ2-3; D may be TRBD1 (6 bases). The CDR3 is 15 residues long. V lost 5 bases and J 2 bases, leaving 14 bases between the germline ends. In germline, CDR1 is SEHNR, CDR2 FQNEAQ (reference sequence). The DNA for the CDR3 is TGTGCCAGCAGCCCGTACAGGGTCTCCACAGATACGCAGTATTTT. Amino acid sequence: CASSPYRVSTDTQYF. The full variable domain, with the rest looked up from reference TRBV7-9 and TRBJ2-3, is DTGVSQNPRHKITKRGQNVTFRCDPISEHNRLYWYRQTLGQGPEFLTYFQNEAQLEKSRLLSDRFSAERPKGSFSTLEIQRTEQGDSAMYLCASSPYRVSTDTQYFGPGTRLTVL.